This section outlines one T cell receptor (beta chain) sequence together with its context. The antigen remains undetermined. This record belongs to a study of cytotoxic CD8 clonotypes in ibrutinib-treated CLL. Data came from immunoSEQ multiplex PCR; TCRdb stores just in-frame clones and leaves some out. Among tens of thousands of clones listed, roughly 59% were seen once. Around 2 micrograms of genomic DNA (from cryopreserved PBMCs) were used for TCR beta libraries. Study results and limitations: Baseline clonality, higher than in age-matched healthy donors, tracked circulating CD8+ T-cell counts.

The sequence derives from a human donor with chronic lymphocytic leukemia. The starting material was PBMCs, obtained before ibrutinib treatment.

The CDR3 DNA is TGCGCCAGCAGTGAGGGTGGCGGCCTCGACAATGAGCAGTTCTTC. It codes for CASSEGGGLDNEQFF. The chain is built from TRBV10-1 and TRBJ2-1; D gene ambiguous. CDR3 size: 15 residues. CDR1 is WNHNN and CDR2 is SYGVQD in the germline V gene (reference sequence). Trimming took off 2 bases at V and 5 bases at J, with 13 bases between the two ends.